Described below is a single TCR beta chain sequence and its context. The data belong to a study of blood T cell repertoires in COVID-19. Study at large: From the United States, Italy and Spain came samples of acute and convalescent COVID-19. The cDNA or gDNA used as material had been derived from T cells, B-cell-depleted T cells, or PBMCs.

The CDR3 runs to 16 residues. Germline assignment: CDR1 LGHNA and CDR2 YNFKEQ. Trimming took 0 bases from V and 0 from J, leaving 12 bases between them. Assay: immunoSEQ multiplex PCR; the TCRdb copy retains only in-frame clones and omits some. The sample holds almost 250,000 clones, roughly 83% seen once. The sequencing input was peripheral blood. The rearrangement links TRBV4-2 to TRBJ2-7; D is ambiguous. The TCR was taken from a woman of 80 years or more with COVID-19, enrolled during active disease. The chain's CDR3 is CASSQDPEVASYEQYF. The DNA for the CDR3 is TGTGCCAGCAGCCAAGACCCCGAAGTAGCCTCCTACGAGCAGTACTTC.